This TCR beta chain originates from a study of blood T cells in healthy people across ages. Primers used in a second PCR of roughly 7 to 12 cycles were a sample-barcoded 5' primer and a J-beta primer mix. TCRdb passed the 5' RACE reads through MiXCR, listing each CDR3 protein once. The data hold around 1,000,000 distinct CDR3 sequences, with about 23% observed a single time. Germline V gives CDR1 SGDLS, CDR2 YYNGEE. The CDR3 sequence is 16 residues long. Trimming took off 3 bases at V and 4 bases at J, with 19 bases between the two ends. These same records also appear under a second study, on T cells of mothers and their children.

The sequencing sample was made of blood. V is TRBV9 and J is TRBJ1-2; D gene uncertain. This TCR was recovered from a girl aged 2 to 9 in good health. The CDR3 DNA is TGTGCCAGCAGCGGACACTCGGAGGAAACAGCCTATGGCTACACCTTC. Translation gives CASSGHSEETAYGYTF.